This record concerns one TCR beta chain sequence. The V gene end was trimmed by 2 bases and the J gene end by 2 bases; junction bases not matched to a gene: 12. Germline-derived CDR1 and CDR2 are LGHNT and FRNRAP. The CDR3 totals 19 residues. This entry comes from a study of blood T cell repertoires in COVID-19. Produced via immunoSEQ multiplex PCR; TCRdb's table is partial and in-frame only. The sample includes about 300,000 clones, about 81% of them seen just once. This TCR was sampled from a human donor with COVID-19, enrolled during active disease. The donor label of this sample is uncertain. Sequencing was carried out using peripheral blood. This chain joins TRBV12-5 and TRBJ1-1; 12 bases are shared with TRBD1. The CDR3 region has the DNA TGTGCTAGTGGTTTGATACGAGGGAGGGACAGGGGGCTCAACACTGAAGCTTTCTTT. As protein: CASGLIRGRDRGLNTEAFF.